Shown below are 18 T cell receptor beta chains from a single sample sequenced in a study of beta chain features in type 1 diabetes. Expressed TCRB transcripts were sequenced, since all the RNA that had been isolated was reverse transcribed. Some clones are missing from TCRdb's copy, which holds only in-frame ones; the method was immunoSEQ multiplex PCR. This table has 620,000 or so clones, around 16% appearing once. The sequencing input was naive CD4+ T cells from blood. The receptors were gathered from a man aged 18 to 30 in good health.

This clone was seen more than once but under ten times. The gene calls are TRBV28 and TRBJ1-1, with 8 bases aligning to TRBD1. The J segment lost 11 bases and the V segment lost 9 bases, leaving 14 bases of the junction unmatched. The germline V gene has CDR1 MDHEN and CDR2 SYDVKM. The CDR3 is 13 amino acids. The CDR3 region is CASTTSGGAEAFF. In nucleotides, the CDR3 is TGTGCCAGTACTACATCAGGGGGCGCCGAGGCTTTCTTT.

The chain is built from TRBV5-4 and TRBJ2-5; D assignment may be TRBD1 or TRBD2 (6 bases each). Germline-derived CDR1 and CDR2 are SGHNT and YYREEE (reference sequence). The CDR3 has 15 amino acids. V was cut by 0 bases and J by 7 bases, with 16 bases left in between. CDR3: CASSLGAGQHGTQYF. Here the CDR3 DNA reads TGTGCCAGCAGCTTGGGGGCGGGACAACACGGGACCCAGTACTTC. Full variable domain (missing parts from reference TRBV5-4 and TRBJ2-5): ETGVTQSPTHLIKTRGQQVTLRCSSQSGHNTVSWYQQALGQGPQFIFQYYREEENGRGNFPPRFSGLQFPNYSSELNVNALELDDSALYLCASSLGAGQHGTQYFGPGTRLLVL.

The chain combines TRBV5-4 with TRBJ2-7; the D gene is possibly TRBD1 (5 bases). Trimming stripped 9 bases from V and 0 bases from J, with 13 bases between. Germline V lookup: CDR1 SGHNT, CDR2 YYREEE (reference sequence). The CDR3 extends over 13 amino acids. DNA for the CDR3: TGTGCCATCCAGATTACAGGCTCCTACGAGCAGTACTTC. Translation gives CAIQITGSYEQYF. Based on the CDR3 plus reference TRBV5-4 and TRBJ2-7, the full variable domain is ETGVTQSPTHLIKTRGQQVTLRCSSQSGHNTVSWYQQALGQGPQFIFQYYREEENGRGNFPPRFSGLQFPNYSSELNVNALELDDSALYLCAIQITGSYEQYFGPGTRLTVT.

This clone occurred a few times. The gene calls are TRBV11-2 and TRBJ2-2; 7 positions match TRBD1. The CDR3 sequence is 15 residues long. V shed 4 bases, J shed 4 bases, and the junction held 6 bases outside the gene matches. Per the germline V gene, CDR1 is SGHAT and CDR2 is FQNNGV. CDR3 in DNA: TGTGCCAGCAGCTCCAACAGGGGTTTCACCGGGGAGCTGTTTTTT. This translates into CASSSNRGFTGELFF.

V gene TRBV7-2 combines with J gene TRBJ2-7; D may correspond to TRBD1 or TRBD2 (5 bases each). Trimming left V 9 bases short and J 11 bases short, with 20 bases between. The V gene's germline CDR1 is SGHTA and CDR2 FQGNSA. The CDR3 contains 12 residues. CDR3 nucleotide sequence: TGTGCCAGAGGACTCCACCTTGCCAGGGAGTACTTC. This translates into CARGLHLAREYF. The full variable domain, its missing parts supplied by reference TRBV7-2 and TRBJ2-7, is GAGVSQSPSNKVTEKGKDVELRCDPISGHTALYWYRQSLGQGLEFLIYFQGNSAPDKSGLPSDRFSAERTGGSVSTLTIQRTQQEDSAVYLCARGLHLAREYFGPGTRLTVT.

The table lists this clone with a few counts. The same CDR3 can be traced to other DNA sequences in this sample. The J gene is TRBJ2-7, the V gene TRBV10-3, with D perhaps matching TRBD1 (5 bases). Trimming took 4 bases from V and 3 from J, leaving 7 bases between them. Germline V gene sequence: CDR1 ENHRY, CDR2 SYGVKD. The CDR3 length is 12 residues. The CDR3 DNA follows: TGTGCCATCAGTGGGCAGGGCTACGAGCAGTACTTC. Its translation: CAISGQGYEQYF.

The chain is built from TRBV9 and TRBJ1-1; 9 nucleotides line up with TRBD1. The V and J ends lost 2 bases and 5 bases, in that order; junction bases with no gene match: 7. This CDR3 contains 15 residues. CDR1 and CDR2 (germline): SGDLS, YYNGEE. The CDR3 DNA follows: TGTGCCAGCAGCGTCGCCGGGACAGGGAGGACTGAAGCTTTCTTT. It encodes CASSVAGTGRTEAFF. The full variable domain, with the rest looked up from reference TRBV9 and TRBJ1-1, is DSGVTQTPKHLITATGQRVTLRCSPRSGDLSVYWYQQSLDQGLQFLIQYYNGEERAKGNILERFSAQQFPDLHSELNLSSLELGDSALYFCASSVAGTGRTEAFFGQGTRLTVV.

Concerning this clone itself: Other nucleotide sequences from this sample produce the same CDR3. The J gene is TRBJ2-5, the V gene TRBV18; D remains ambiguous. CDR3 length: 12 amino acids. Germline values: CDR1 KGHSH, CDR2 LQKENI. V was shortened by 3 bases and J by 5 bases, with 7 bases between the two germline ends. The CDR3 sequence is CASSPDRETQYF. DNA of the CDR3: TGTGCCAGCTCACCGGACCGTGAGACCCAGTACTTC.

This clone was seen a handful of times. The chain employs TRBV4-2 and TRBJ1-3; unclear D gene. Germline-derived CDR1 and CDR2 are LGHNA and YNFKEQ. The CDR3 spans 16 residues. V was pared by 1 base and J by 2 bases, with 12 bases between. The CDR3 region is CASSQVSSRPGNTIYF. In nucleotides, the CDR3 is TGTGCCAGCAGCCAAGTGAGCTCGAGACCTGGAAACACCATATATTTT.

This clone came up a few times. CDR3 in amino acids: CASSPRQAGDSPLHF. The CDR3 DNA sequence: TGTGCCAGCTCACCCAGACAGGCCGGGGATTCACCCCTCCACTTT. This chain joins TRBV18 and TRBJ1-6; TRBD1 is a possible D gene (6 bases). V was shortened by 3 bases and J by 8 bases, with 14 bases between the two germline ends. CDR3 length: 15 amino acids. The germline CDR1 and CDR2 sequences are KGHSH and LQKENI. The entire variable domain, with the rest obtained from reference TRBV18 and TRBJ1-6, is as follows: NAGVMQNPRHLVRRRGQEARLRCSPMKGHSHVYWYRQLPEEGLKFMVYLQKENIIDESGMPKERFSAEFPKEGPSILRIQQVVRGDSAAYFCASSPRQAGDSPLHFGNGTRLTVT.

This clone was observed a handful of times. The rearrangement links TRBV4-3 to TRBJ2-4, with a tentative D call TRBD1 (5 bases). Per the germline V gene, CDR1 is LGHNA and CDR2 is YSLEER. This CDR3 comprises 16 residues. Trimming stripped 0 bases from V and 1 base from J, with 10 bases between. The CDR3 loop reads CASSQDLGPAKNIQYF. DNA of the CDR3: TGCGCCAGCAGCCAAGATCTGGGGCCCGCCAAAAACATTCAGTACTTC.

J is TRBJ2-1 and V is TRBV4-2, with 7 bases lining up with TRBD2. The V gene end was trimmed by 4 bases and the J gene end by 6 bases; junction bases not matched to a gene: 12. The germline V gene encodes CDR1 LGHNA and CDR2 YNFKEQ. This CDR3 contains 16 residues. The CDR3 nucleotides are TGTGCCAGCAGCCCACTTGGTAGGGAGGGAGTCAATGAGCAGTTCTTC. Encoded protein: CASSPLGREGVNEQFF.

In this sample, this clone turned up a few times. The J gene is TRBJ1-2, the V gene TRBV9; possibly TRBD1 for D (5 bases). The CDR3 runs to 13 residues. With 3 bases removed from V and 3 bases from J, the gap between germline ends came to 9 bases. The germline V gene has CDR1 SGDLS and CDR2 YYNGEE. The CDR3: CASSGEGYYGYTF. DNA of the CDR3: TGTGCCAGCAGCGGCGAGGGGTACTATGGCTACACCTTC.

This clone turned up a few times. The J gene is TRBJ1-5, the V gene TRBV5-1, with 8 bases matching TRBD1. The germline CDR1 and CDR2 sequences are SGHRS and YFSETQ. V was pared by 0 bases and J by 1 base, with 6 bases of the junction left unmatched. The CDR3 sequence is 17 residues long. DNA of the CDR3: TGCGCCAGCAGCTTGGTGGCTCAGGGGGCGAGCAATCAGCCCCAGCATTTT. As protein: CASSLVAQGASNQPQHF.

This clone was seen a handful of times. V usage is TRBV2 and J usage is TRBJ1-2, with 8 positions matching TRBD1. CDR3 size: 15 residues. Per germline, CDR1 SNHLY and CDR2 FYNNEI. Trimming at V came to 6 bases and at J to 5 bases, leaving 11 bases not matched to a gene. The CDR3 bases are TGTGCCAGCAGCGTCACCCAGGGGGCTGGTTATGGCTACACCTTC. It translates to CASSVTQGAGYGYTF.

CDR3 sequence reads: CASSFDTGELFF. In DNA form, the CDR3 reads TGTGCCAGCAGCTTCGACACCGGGGAGCTGTTTTTT. The rearrangement uses TRBV5-4 and TRBJ2-2; D unclear. Between the trimmed V and J ends, which lost 2 bases and 3 bases, there was a span of 2 bases. Germline V gene sequence: CDR1 SGHNT, CDR2 YYREEE (reference sequence). The CDR3 covers 12 residues.

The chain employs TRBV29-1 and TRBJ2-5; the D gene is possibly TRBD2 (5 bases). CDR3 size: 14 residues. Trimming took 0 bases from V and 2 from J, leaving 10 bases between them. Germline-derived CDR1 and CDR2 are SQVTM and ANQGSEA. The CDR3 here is CSVEDRGGQETQYF. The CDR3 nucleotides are TGCAGCGTTGAAGATCGCGGCGGGCAAGAGACCCAGTACTTC.

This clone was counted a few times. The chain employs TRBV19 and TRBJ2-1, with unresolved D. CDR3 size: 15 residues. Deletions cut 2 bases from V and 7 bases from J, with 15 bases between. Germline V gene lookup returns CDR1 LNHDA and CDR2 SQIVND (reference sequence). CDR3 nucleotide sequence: TGTGCCAGTAGTATACGGCCTACAATTGGTAATGAGCAGTTCTTC. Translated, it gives CASSIRPTIGNEQFF. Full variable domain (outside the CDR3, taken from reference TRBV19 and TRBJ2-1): DGGITQSPKYLFRKEGQNVTLSCEQNLNHDAMYWYRQDPGQGLRLIYYSQIVNDFQKGDIAEGYSVSREKKESFPLTVTSAQKNPTAFYLCASSIRPTIGNEQFFGPGTRLTVL.